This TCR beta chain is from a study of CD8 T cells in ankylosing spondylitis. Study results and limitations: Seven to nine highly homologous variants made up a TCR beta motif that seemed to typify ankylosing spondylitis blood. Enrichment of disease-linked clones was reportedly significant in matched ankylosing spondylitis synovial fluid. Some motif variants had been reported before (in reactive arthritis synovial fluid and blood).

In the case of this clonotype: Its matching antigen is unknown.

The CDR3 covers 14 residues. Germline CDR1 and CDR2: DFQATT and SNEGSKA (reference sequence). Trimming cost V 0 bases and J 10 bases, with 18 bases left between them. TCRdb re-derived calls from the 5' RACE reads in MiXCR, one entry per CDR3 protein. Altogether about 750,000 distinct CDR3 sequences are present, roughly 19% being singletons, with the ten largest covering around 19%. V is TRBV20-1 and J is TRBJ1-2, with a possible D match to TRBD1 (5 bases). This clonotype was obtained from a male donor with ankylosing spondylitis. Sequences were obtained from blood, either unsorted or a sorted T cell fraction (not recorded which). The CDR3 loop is CSARDQSGSDDYTF. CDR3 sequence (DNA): TGCAGTGCTAGAGATCAATCAGGGTCTGATGACTACACCTTC.